A selection of T cell receptor beta chains follows, all from one sample in a study of T cells after yellow fever vaccination. TCRdb itself ran the 5' RACE reads through MiXCR, one entry per CDR3 protein. The sample has 96,000 or so distinct CDR3 sequences; around 9.8% are singletons. Sequencing was performed on CD8+ T cells not binding an NS4B(214-222) dextramer, sorted from PBMCs, taken less than 18 days after the first yellow fever vaccination. These receptors all come from a man between 18 and 29 years old who received the YFV17D yellow fever vaccine. CDR3s include the opening cysteine and the closing phenylalanine or tryptophan. A D gene is named only where the DNA matches it firmly. Clone sizes are given selectively: once, few, many, or a class where the clone is expanded.

>-|TRBV12-3/TRBV12-4|-|TRBJ1-6|18
CASSLAPPGGSYNSPLHF
TGTGCCAGCAGTTTAGCGCCTCCTGGAGGGTCCTATAATTCACCCCTCCACTTT
>-|TRBV29-1|-|TRBJ2-5|13
CSVERGYQETQYF
TGCAGCGTTGAGCGCGGGTACCAAGAGACCCAGTACTTC
>-|TRBV11-2|few|TRBJ1-1|12
CASATGGQQAFF
TGTGCCAGCGCTACCGGAGGGCAGCAAGCTTTCTTT
>TRBD1|TRBV12-3/TRBV12-4|many|TRBJ2-7|13
CASSLQGVYEQYF
TGTGCCAGCAGTCTACAGGGGGTCTACGAGCAGTACTTC
>TRBD1|TRBV7-8|few|TRBJ2-1|16
CASIQPGRDRGSEQFF
TGTGCCAGCATCCAACCCGGGAGAGACAGGGGGAGTGAGCAGTTCTTC
>TRBD1|TRBV5-1|few|TRBJ2-3|15
CASSLLGQGLDTQYF
TGCGCCAGCAGCTTACTAGGACAGGGACTGGATACGCAGTATTTT
>TRBD1|TRBV6-5|-|TRBJ1-2|15
CASNLDRTTNYGYTF
TGTGCCAGCAATTTGGACAGGACGACTAACTATGGCTACACCTTC
>-|TRBV12-3/TRBV12-4|many|TRBJ2-3|12
CASTLSTDTQYF
TGTGCCAGCACCCTGAGCACAGATACGCAGTATTTT
>-|TRBV2|-|TRBJ2-3|14
CASSWSPSTDTQYF
TGTGCCAGCAGTTGGTCCCCTAGCACAGATACGCAGTATTTT
>-|TRBV21-1|-|TRBJ2-7|16
CASSKDWTKKAYEQYF
TGTGCCAGCAGCAAAGATTGGACTAAAAAAGCCTACGAGCAGTACTTC
>-|TRBV27|-|TRBJ2-2|13
CASSLLPAGELFF
TGTGCCAGCAGTTTATTGCCTGCCGGGGAGCTGTTTTTT
>-|TRBV5-5|many|TRBJ1-5|16
CASSLVLWPSNQPQHF
TGTGCCAGCAGCTTGGTTCTTTGGCCTTCCAATCAGCCCCAGCATTTT
>TRBD1|TRBV4-2|many|TRBJ2-4|16
CASSPGQGLAKNIQYF
TGTGCCAGCAGCCCGGGACAGGGATTAGCCAAAAACATTCAGTACTTC
>TRBD1|TRBV4-1|many|TRBJ1-1|16
CASSPRTGQVSTEAFF
TGCGCCAGCAGCCCTCGGACCGGACAGGTGAGCACTGAAGCTTTCTTT
>-|TRBV30|few|TRBJ1-5|13
CAWSERGHQPQHF
TGTGCCTGGAGTGAACGGGGGCATCAGCCCCAGCATTTT
>TRBD1|TRBV7-2|many|TRBJ1-1|14
CASSLPGQGTEAFF
TGTGCCAGCAGCTTACCGGGACAGGGGACTGAAGCTTTCTTT
>-|TRBV5-6|few|TRBJ2-3|16
CASSFPGVVFPDTQYF
TGTGCCAGCAGCTTTCCCGGGGTTGTCTTTCCAGATACGCAGTATTTT
>TRBD2|TRBV7-6|few|TRBJ2-3|14
CATTLAVSTDTQYF
TGTGCCACCACGCTAGCGGTGAGCACAGATACGCAGTATTTT
>-|TRBV6-2/TRBV6-3|-|TRBJ2-7|13
CASSYSTGYEQYF
TGTGCCAGCAGTTACTCCACAGGCTACGAGCAGTACTTC
>-|TRBV4-3|-|TRBJ1-1|16
CASSQDGPAGNTEAFF
TGCGCCAGCAGCCAAGACGGTCCAGCAGGTAACACTGAAGCTTTCTTT
>TRBD1|TRBV3-1|few|TRBJ2-7|16
CASSQAQGALFYEQYF
TGTGCCAGCAGCCAAGCGCAGGGGGCCTTATTCTACGAGCAGTACTTC
>-|TRBV11-2|-|TRBJ1-1|13
CASSLGSLAEAFF
TGTGCCAGCAGCTTAGGCAGCTTGGCTGAAGCTTTCTTT
>TRBD1|TRBV28|-|TRBJ2-2|20
CASSFSKRQGESLRTGELFF
TGTGCCAGCAGCTTTTCCAAGCGGCAGGGGGAAAGTCTTCGCACCGGGGAGCTGTTTTTT
>-|TRBV2|few|TRBJ1-5|16
CASSDSGAPSNQPQHF
TGTGCCAGCAGTGATTCGGGGGCCCCTAGCAATCAGCCCCAGCATTTT
>-|TRBV5-1|few|TRBJ2-5|15
CASSPADEASETQYF
TGCGCCAGCAGCCCAGCGGATGAGGCCTCAGAGACCCAGTACTTC
>-|TRBV20-1|few|TRBJ1-3|14
CSARALGEGNTIYF
TGCAGTGCTAGAGCCCTGGGAGAGGGAAACACCATATATTTT
>-|TRBV6-5|-|TRBJ1-5|15
CASSYSSNSNQPQHF
TGTGCCAGCAGTTACTCCAGTAATAGCAATCAGCCCCAGCATTTT
>-|TRBV4-3|-|TRBJ2-5|14
CASSQTLHQETQYF
TGCGCCAGCAGCCAAACCCTCCACCAAGAGACCCAGTACTTC
>-|TRBV19|few|TRBJ1-1|14
CASTVGGPNTEAFF
TGTGCCAGTACGGTTGGGGGGCCGAACACTGAAGCTTTCTTT